This T cell receptor (beta chain) was identified during a study of blood T cell repertoires in COVID-19. Study as a whole: Material from acute and convalescent COVID-19 was sourced from the United States, Italy and Spain. PBMCs, B-cell-depleted T cells, or T cells provided the cDNA or gDNA that made up the material.

V lost 1 base, J lost 7 bases, and 10 bases stayed unmatched. The germline gives CDR1 SGHRS, CDR2 YFSETQ. This CDR3 is 15 amino acids long. As processed by the authors: Reference gene primer amplification gave estimated nucleated cell counts. The protocol was immunoSEQ multiplex PCR, while the TCRdb copy is restricted to in-frame clones and leaves out a portion. Clone size and the V and J calls come from that table; the DNA yielded D and trimming. The sample lists around 74,000 clones, around 90% occurring once. This clone has a single count. Sequences were obtained from peripheral blood. This TCR was sampled from a man aged 50-59 years with active COVID-19. The chain links TRBV5-1 to TRBJ2-7; 8 bases align to TRBD2. In nucleotides, the CDR3 is TGCGCCAGCAGCTTGAGGGAAGCGGGAGTGGGTGAGCAGTACTTC. Its protein product is CASSLREAGVGEQYF. The whole variable domain, remainder taken from reference TRBV5-1 and TRBJ2-7, is KAGVTQTPRYLIKTRGQQVTLSCSPISGHRSVSWYQQTPGQGLQFLFEYFSETQRNKGNFPGRFSGRQFSNSRSEMNVSTLELGDSALYLCASSLREAGVGEQYFGPGTRLTVT.